This passage covers 30 T cell receptor beta chains from one sample sequenced in a study of T cells in Graves' hyperthyroidism and ophthalmopathy (dated by TCRdb to between 2018 and 2020). Library preparation was by multiplex PCR. The sequencing machine was an Illumina HiSeq 2000. TCR beta CDR3 regions were amplified from RNA transcripts. The TCR CDR3 was subjected to a first round of RT-PCR using the HTBI primer set and the Qiagen OneStep RT-PCR kit. TCRdb passed the public sequencing reads through fastp at Q25 and MiXCR, retaining productive beta sequences. Rows with one shared CDR3 protein collapse into an entry with the most common genes and DNA. A total of 650,000 to 850,000 distinct CDR3 sequences appear in this sample, about 17% of them only once. 15% to 20% of the sample is in the top ten clones. The sequencing sample was made of blood. The receptors derive from a woman aged 45 to 65 with Graves' hyperthyroidism that later progressed to Graves' ophthalmopathy.

The chain is built from TRBV10-2 and TRBJ2-1, with D possibly being TRBD1 or TRBD2 (5 bases each). Per the germline V gene, CDR1 is WSHSY and CDR2 is SAAADI. This CDR3 has 11 residues. The V gene lost 2 bases and the J gene lost 9 bases, with 5 bases spanning the gap. CDR3 sequence reads: CASSEGGEQFF. The DNA for the CDR3 is TGCGCCAGCAGTGAGGGGGGTGAGCAGTTCTTC.

This clonotype has at least ten counts. The chain uses TRBV3-1 and TRBJ2-1; 8 bases are shared with TRBD2. V lost 4 bases, J lost 7 bases, and 3 bases stayed unmatched. CDR1 LGHDT and CDR2 YNNKEL come from the germline V gene (reference sequence). The CDR3 loop spans 13 amino acids. The CDR3 loop reads CASSRGGRNEQFF. For the CDR3, the DNA is TGTGCCAGCAGCCGCGGGGGGAGGAATGAGCAGTTCTTC.

CDR3 residues: CSVGKNSNQPQHF. CDR3 sequence (DNA): TGCAGCGTTGGAAAAAATAGCAATCAGCCCCAGCATTTT. The chain has TRBV29-1 and TRBJ1-5; no firm D call. This CDR3 comprises 13 residues. Germline CDR1 SQVTM, CDR2 ANQGSEA. V lost 4 bases, J lost 0 bases, and 7 bases lay in between.

V and J are TRBV6-5 and TRBJ1-3; 7 bases line up with TRBD1. With V trimmed by 4 bases and J by 2 bases, 5 bases remained unmatched. The CDR3 length is 15 residues. The V gene's germline CDR1 is MNHEY and CDR2 SVGAGI. The DNA for the CDR3 is TGTGCCAGCAGTTCCCACGGGACAGCTGGAAACACCATATATTTT. Its protein is CASSSHGTAGNTIYF.

The rearrangement joins TRBV28 to TRBJ1-5, with a weak D call TRBD1 (5 bases). This CDR3 is built from 15 residues. With 5 bases removed from V and 0 bases from J, the gap between germline ends came to 11 bases. Germline lookup yields CDR1 MDHEN and CDR2 SYDVKM. The CDR3 loop is CASSRSRASNQPQHF. The CDR3 DNA reads TGTGCCAGCAGTCGAAGCAGGGCTAGCAATCAGCCCCAGCATTTT.

This clonotype appeared a few times. The chain links TRBV27 to TRBJ1-5; D remains ambiguous. The CDR3 loop spans 14 amino acids. The germline CDR1 and CDR2 sequences are MNHEY and SMNVEV (reference sequence). The V end was cut by 5 bases, the J end by 1 base, with 9 bases between. DNA for the CDR3: TGTGCCAGCAGTCCGGCCATAAGCAATCAGCCCCAGCATTTT. Its protein is CASSPAISNQPQHF.

This clonotype has at least ten counts. The chain has TRBV7-3 and TRBJ2-3, with TRBD2 identical over 9 bases. CDR3 length equals 15 residues. Germline CDR1 is SGHTA and CDR2 is FQGTGA. With V trimmed by 5 bases and J by 0 bases, 3 bases remained unmatched. The DNA for the CDR3 is TGTGCCAGCAGCCGGACTAGCGTTAGCACAGATACGCAGTATTTT. Protein: CASSRTSVSTDTQYF.

The rearrangement links TRBV5-1 to TRBJ2-1; D ambiguous. This CDR3 comprises 17 residues. Trimming stripped 0 bases from V and 4 bases from J, with 17 bases between. Germline V gives CDR1 SGHRS, CDR2 YFSETQ. This CDR3 reads CASSLDTFQGLYNEQFF. As DNA, the CDR3 is TGCGCCAGCAGCTTGGACACCTTTCAAGGGCTTTACAATGAGCAGTTCTTC.

This clonotype showed up just a few times. The V gene is TRBV7-3, the J gene TRBJ2-1; 10 bases line up with TRBD2. The CDR3 is 16 residues long. The V segment lost 5 bases and the J segment 5 bases; nucleotides outside the gene matches: 9. Germline values: CDR1 SGHTA, CDR2 FQGTGA. CDR3 protein: CASSLAGGLADNEQFF. CDR3 coding DNA: TGTGCCAGCAGCCTCGCCGGTGGACTAGCGGACAATGAGCAGTTCTTC.

The count of this clonotype is one. The rearrangement links TRBV5-1 to TRBJ2-5; D ambiguous. The CDR3 spans 14 residues. The V end lost 0 bases, the J end lost 4 bases, and 10 bases lay between the germline ends. Germline V gene data show CDR1 as SGHRS and CDR2 as YFSETQ. The CDR3 sequence: CASSLERPGETQYF. CDR3 nucleotide sequence: TGCGCCAGCAGCTTGGAACGTCCGGGAGAGACCCAGTACTTC.

Many counts were recorded for this clonotype. This chain connects TRBV9 to TRBJ1-2; perhaps TRBD1 as D (5 bases). The CDR3 totals 13 residues. Germline CDR1 and CDR2: SGDLS and YYNGEE. Trimming took 4 bases from V and 2 from J, leaving 9 bases between them. The CDR3 loop reads CASSSGPNYGYTF. The CDR3 DNA reads TGTGCCAGCAGCTCAGGGCCAAACTATGGCTACACCTTC.

There are many counts of this clonotype. This chain uses TRBV11-2 with TRBJ2-5; no reliable D call. The length of the CDR3 is 12 residues. The germline V gene has CDR1 SGHAT and CDR2 FQNNGV. The V and J ends lost 1 base and 7 bases respectively, with 7 bases between them. CDR3 in amino acids: CASSLGMGTQYF. In nucleotides, the CDR3 is TGTGCCAGCAGCTTAGGGATGGGGACCCAGTACTTC.

V gene TRBV19 combines with J gene TRBJ1-5; possible D gene TRBD1, 5 bases. The CDR3 is 13 residues long. Per the germline V gene, CDR1 is LNHDA and CDR2 is SQIVND (reference sequence). The V gene lost 6 bases and the J gene lost 5 bases, with 11 bases spanning the gap. The CDR3 sequence is CASRQGLDQPQHF. The DNA for the CDR3 is TGTGCCAGTAGGCAGGGTTTGGATCAGCCCCAGCATTTT. The full variable domain, rest sourced from reference TRBV19 and TRBJ1-5, is DGGITQSPKYLFRKEGQNVTLSCEQNLNHDAMYWYRQDPGQGLRLIYYSQIVNDFQKGDIAEGYSVSREKKESFPLTVTSAQKNPTAFYLCASRQGLDQPQHFGDGTRLSIL.

The chain combines TRBV14 with TRBJ1-1; possible D gene TRBD1, 5 bases. Germline lookup yields CDR1 SGHDN and CDR2 FVKESK. The ends were cut back, 3 bases at V and 0 bases at J, with 11 bases in the middle. The CDR3 has 15 amino acids. This CDR3 is CASSHLTELNTEAFF. Written as DNA, the CDR3 is TGTGCCAGCAGCCACCTGACAGAGCTGAACACTGAAGCTTTCTTT. The whole variable domain, filled in from reference TRBV14 and TRBJ1-1, reads EAGVTQFPSHSVIEKGQTVTLRCDPISGHDNLYWYRRVMGKEIKFLLHFVKESKQDESGMPNNRFLAERTGGTYSTLKVQPAELEDSGVYFCASSHLTELNTEAFFGQGTRLTVV.

The J gene is TRBJ1-3, the V gene TRBV12-3 or TRBV12-4; D is unresolved. Trimming cost V 2 bases and J 0 bases, with 8 bases left between them. The CDR3 consists of 15 residues. CDR3 in amino acids: CASSLNSPSGNTIYF. As DNA, the CDR3 is TGTGCCAGCAGTTTAAACAGTCCCTCTGGAAACACCATATATTTT.

This clonotype was seen at least ten times. The chain employs TRBV20-1 and TRBJ1-2; D remains unclear. The germline V gene encodes CDR1 DFQATT and CDR2 SNEGSKA (reference sequence). V lost 4 bases and J lost 4, with 16 bases in between. The CDR3 spans 14 residues. Written as DNA, the CDR3 is TGCAGTGCTACTAACCCGACCGTGGTCTATGGCTACACCTTC. It is translated as CSATNPTVVYGYTF.

The J gene is TRBJ1-3, the V gene TRBV19; D is ambiguous. Germline V gene lookup returns CDR1 LNHDA and CDR2 SQIVND (reference sequence). The length of the CDR3 is 13 residues. With 7 bases removed from V and 0 bases from J, the gap between germline ends came to 7 bases. The CDR3 loop reads CASTANSGNTIYF. The CDR3 region has the DNA TGTGCCAGTACAGCGAACTCTGGAAACACCATATATTTT.

The chain carries TRBV30 and TRBJ2-2, with 9 bases fitting TRBD1. The length of the CDR3 is 15 residues. Germline V gives CDR1 GTSNPN, CDR2 SVGIG (reference sequence). Trimming took 4 bases from V and 1 from J; bases not matched to a gene: 4. The CDR3 loop reads CAWTQGQGNTGELFF. The CDR3 nucleotides are TGTGCCTGGACCCAGGGACAGGGGAACACCGGGGAGCTGTTTTTT.

About this clonotype: Germline is not matched at one junction end, which may reflect a read error. This sequence joins TRBV9 and TRBJ1-5, with D uncertain. CDR3 size: 15 residues. The V gene's germline CDR1 is SGDLS and CDR2 YYNGEE. The CDR3 sequence is CVSSPDLHSNQPQHF. Here the CDR3 DNA reads TGTGTCAGCAGCCCCGACCTTCATAGCAATCAGCCCCAGCATTTT.

This clonotype was counted ten times or more. The CDR3 bases are TGCGCCAGCAGCTTGGTTGGGACAGGGGTGTTCAATGAGCAGTTCTTC. It codes for CASSLVGTGVFNEQFF. The chain carries TRBV5-1 and TRBJ2-1, with 10 nucleotides matching TRBD1. Germline V gene data show CDR1 as SGHRS and CDR2 as YFSETQ. This CDR3 region has 16 residues. V gave up 0 bases and J gave up 6 bases; unmatched junction bases: 6.

The chain uses TRBV12-3 or TRBV12-4 and TRBJ2-7; 8 nucleotides line up with TRBD1. The J segment lost 5 bases and the V segment lost 3 bases, leaving 3 bases of the junction unmatched. The CDR3 is made up of 13 amino acids. This CDR3 reads CASSFRGLDEQYF. CDR3 DNA sequence: TGTGCCAGCAGTTTCAGGGGGCTGGACGAGCAGTACTTC.

This chain links TRBV29-1 with TRBJ2-7; TRBD1 agrees at 8 bases. The V gene's germline CDR1 is SQVTM and CDR2 ANQGSEA. The V gene end was trimmed by 2 bases and the J gene end by 5 bases; junction bases not matched to a gene: 2. This CDR3 spans 12 amino acids. CDR3 residues: CSVERTGNEQYF. As DNA, the CDR3 is TGCAGCGTTGAAAGGACAGGGAACGAGCAGTACTTC.

This rearrangement joins TRBV7-9 to TRBJ2-5, with TRBD2 matching over 10 bases. CDR3 length: 16 amino acids. Germline loops: CDR1 SEHNR, CDR2 FQNEAQ (reference sequence). V shed 0 bases, J shed 2 bases, and the junction held 3 bases outside the gene matches. CDR3 nucleotide sequence: TGTGCCAGCAGCTTAGCGCAGCGGGGGGGACAAGAGACCCAGTACTTC. It encodes CASSLAQRGGQETQYF.

About this clonotype itself: A single base separates this from a much larger clone, so it may be a read error. As DNA, the CDR3 is TGTGCCAGCTCACCAGAGATCCAGAACACTGAAGCTTTCTTT. Protein: CASSPEIQNTEAFF. V and J are TRBV18 and TRBJ1-1, with D uncertain. CDR1 and CDR2 (germline): KGHSH, LQKENI. The V gene lost 2 bases and the J gene lost 1 base, with 8 bases spanning the gap. The CDR3 is 14 amino acids.

This clonotype was found a few times. A read error may produce the germline difference seen at one junction end. V usage is TRBV2 and J usage is TRBJ1-4; D unclear. Germline V gene sequence: CDR1 SNHLY, CDR2 FYNNEI. The length of the CDR3 is 13 residues. The chain's CDR3 is CASSARAREKLLF. CDR3 nucleotides: TGTGCCAGCAGTGCTAGGGCAAGGGAAAAACTGCTTTTT.

The genes are TRBV19 and TRBJ1-1; D may be TRBD1 (6 bases). Germline-derived CDR1 and CDR2 are LNHDA and SQIVND (reference sequence). The CDR3 contains 14 residues. Deletions cut 1 base from V and 6 bases from J, with 12 bases between. CDR3 sequence reads: CASSIVGHRAEAFF. The DNA of the CDR3 is TGTGCCAGTAGTATAGTGGGACACAGAGCTGAAGCTTTCTTT.

This clonotype showed up just a few times. V and J are TRBV7-9 and TRBJ1-1; the D is unclear. Germline assignment: CDR1 SEHNR and CDR2 FQNEAQ (reference sequence). The V and J ends lost 5 bases and 1 base respectively, with 11 bases between them. The CDR3 is made up of 14 amino acids. In DNA form, the CDR3 reads TGTGCCAGCAGCCCTCCGGTCAAGAACACTGAAGCTTTCTTT. Residues: CASSPPVKNTEAFF.

This clonotype appeared a few times. This chain uses TRBV6-1 with TRBJ1-2; 8 positions match TRBD1. CDR3 length: 13 amino acids. Germline V gives CDR1 MNHNS, CDR2 SASEGT. The V gene end was trimmed by 6 bases and the J gene end by 6 bases; junction bases not matched to a gene: 6. The CDR3 nucleotides read TGTGCCAGCAGAAACGGACAGGGTAATGGCTACACCTTC. Translation: CASRNGQGNGYTF.

The genes are TRBV29-1 and TRBJ2-1, with D unclear. The CDR3 runs 14 residues. In germline, CDR1 is SQVTM, CDR2 ANQGSEA. V shed 4 bases and J shed 4 bases, with 14 bases lying between them. In DNA form, the CDR3 reads TGCAGCGTTGGTAGCCCGGTCCTGTACAATGAGCAGTTCTTC. Protein: CSVGSPVLYNEQFF.

The gene calls are TRBV6-1 and TRBJ2-3; 8 bases agree with TRBD2. The CDR3 extends over 15 amino acids. Unmatched junction bases numbered 6, after V lost 7 bases and J lost 0 bases. Per germline, CDR1 MNHNS and CDR2 SASEGT. The CDR3 DNA follows: TGTGCCAGCACCCCGGGGGGGGTCAGCACAGATACGCAGTATTTT. Amino acid sequence: CASTPGGVSTDTQYF.